This is a list of T cell receptor beta chains from one sample in a study of CD8+ T cells in alopecia areata. Assay: immunoSEQ multiplex PCR; the TCRdb copy retains only in-frame clones and omits some. Of a few hundred thousand clones listed, around 67% are singletons. The sequences come from CD4+ T cells sorted from blood, collected at week 0. These receptors were obtained from a human donor with alopecia areata. CDR3s include the opening cysteine and the closing phenylalanine or tryptophan. A D gene is named only where the DNA matches it firmly. Only some rows state a clone size, as once, few, many or a class for expanded clones.

J gene	CDR3 length	D gene	clone size	V gene	CDR3 DNA	CDR3 protein
TRBJ2-4	12	-	-	TRBV30	TGTGCCTGGAGTGTAGGGGGGAACATTCAGTACTTC	CAWSVGGNIQYF
TRBJ1-1	13	-	once	TRBV25-1	TGTGCCAGCAGCCAAATTGGGGGGGGCGAAGCTTTCTTT	CASSQIGGGEAFF
TRBJ2-1	15	TRBD1	-	TRBV4-1	TGCGCCAGCAGCCCGCCGGGACAGGGATGGAATGAGCAGTTCTTC	CASSPPGQGWNEQFF
TRBJ1-6	14	-	-	TRBV7-2	TGTGCCAGCAGCTTAGAGCAGGGTAATTCACCCCTCCACTTT	CASSLEQGNSPLHF
TRBJ2-1	17	-	-	TRBV19	TGTGCCAGTAGTATACGGCCAGGGGCTCCGTTGGGCAATGAGCAGTTCTTC	CASSIRPGAPLGNEQFF
TRBJ2-2	16	TRBD2	few	TRBV2	TGTGCCAGCAGTGTGGCTAGCGGGGGTAACACCGGGGAGCTGTTTTTT	CASSVASGGNTGELFF
TRBJ1-2	15	TRBD1	-	TRBV2	TGTGCCAGCAGTGAAACCTGGACAGGGACTATGGGCTACACCTTC	CASSETWTGTMGYTF
TRBJ1-1	11	TRBD1	few	TRBV29-1	TGCAGCGCCCTTGGGACAGGGCAGGCTTTCTTT	CSALGTGQAFF
TRBJ1-6	9	-	-	TRBV2	TGTGCCAGTAGGGCTACCCTCCACTTT	CASRATLHF
TRBJ2-4	16	-	-	TRBV15	TGTGCCACCAGCAACGGACCGAGGCTAGCCAAAAACATTCAGTACTTC	CATSNGPRLAKNIQYF
TRBJ2-7	15	TRBD1	once	TRBV5-1	TGCGCCAGCAGCTTGGGAGGGACAGATCCCTACGAGCAGTACTTC	CASSLGGTDPYEQYF